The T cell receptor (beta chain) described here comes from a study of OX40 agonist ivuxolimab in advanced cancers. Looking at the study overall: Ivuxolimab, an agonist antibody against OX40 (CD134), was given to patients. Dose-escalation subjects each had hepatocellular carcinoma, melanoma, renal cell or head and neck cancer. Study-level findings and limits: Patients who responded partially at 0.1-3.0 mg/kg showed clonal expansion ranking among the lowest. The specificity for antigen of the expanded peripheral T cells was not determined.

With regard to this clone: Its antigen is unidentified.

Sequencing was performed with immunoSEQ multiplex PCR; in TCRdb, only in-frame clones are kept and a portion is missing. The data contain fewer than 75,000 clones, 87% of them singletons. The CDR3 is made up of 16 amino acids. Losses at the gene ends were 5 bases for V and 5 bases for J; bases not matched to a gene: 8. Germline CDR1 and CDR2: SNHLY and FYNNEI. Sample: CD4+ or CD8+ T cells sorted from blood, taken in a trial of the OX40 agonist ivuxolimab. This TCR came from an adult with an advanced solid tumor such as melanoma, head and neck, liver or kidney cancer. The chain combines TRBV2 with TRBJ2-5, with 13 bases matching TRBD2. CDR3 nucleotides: TGTGCCAGCAGTCTCGGACTAGCGGGGGCGCGGGAGACCCAGTACTTC. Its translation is CASSLGLAGARETQYF.